This T cell receptor beta chain was retrieved from a study of CD4+ T cells in melanoma. A remark on this clone: As yet, its antigen is unknown.

This CDR3 has 13 residues. Germline CDR1 SEHNR, CDR2 FQNEAQ (reference sequence). V was cut by 5 bases and J by 8 bases, with 15 bases left in between. Regarding the study as a whole: Diverse differentiation states were reported for melanoma neoantigen-specific CD4+ T cells.

Sequencing was performed with immunoSEQ multiplex PCR; in TCRdb, only in-frame clones are kept and a portion is missing. The profile shows roughly 50,000 clones, nearly 90% of them singletons. This receptor was taken from a human donor with melanoma. Input material: peripheral blood. The chain couples TRBV7-9 to TRBJ1-1; D ambiguous. CDR3 DNA sequence: TGTGCCAGCAGCCCCCCTGCAAAAGTGGAAGCTTTCTTT. This encodes CASSPPAKVEAFF.